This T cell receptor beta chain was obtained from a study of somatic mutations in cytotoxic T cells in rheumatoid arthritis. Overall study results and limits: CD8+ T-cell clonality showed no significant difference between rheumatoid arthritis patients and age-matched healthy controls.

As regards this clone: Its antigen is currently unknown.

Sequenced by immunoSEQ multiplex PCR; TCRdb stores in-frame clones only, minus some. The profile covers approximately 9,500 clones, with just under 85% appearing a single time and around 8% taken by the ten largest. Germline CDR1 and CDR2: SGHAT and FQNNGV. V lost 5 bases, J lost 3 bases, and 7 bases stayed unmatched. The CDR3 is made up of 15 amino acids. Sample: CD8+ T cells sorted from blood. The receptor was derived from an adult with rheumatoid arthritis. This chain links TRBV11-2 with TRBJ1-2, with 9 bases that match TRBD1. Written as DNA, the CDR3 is TGTGCCAGCAGCCCCAGAGGACAGGGGCACTATGGCTACACCTTC. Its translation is CASSPRGQGHYGYTF. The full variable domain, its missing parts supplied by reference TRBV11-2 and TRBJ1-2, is EAGVAQSPRYKIIEKRQSVAFWCNPISGHATLYWYQQILGQGPKLLIQFQNNGVVDDSQLPKDRFSAERLKGVDSTLKIQPAKLEDSAVYLCASSPRGQGHYGYTFGSGTRLTVV.